This TCR beta chain was recorded in a study of beta chain features in type 1 diabetes. About the research overall: The patients were much like the healthy donors in age, gender and cell yields. Points from the study as a whole: PCR might preferentially amplify shorter templates, equally in patients and controls. Researchers report that Type 1 diabetes patients had moderately but significantly shorter TCRB CDR3s across all four CD4+ subsets.

Expressed TCRB transcripts were sequenced after all isolated RNA was converted to cDNA. The table came from immunoSEQ multiplex PCR; TCRdb's copy has only in-frame clones and leaves some out. The data show some 360,000 clones, roughly 21% seen once. This clone was picked up a small number of times. Its matching antigen is unknown. The source is a woman aged 18-35 years in good health. Sequencing was performed on naive CD4+ T cells from blood.

The CDR3 spells CASSLGQGDEKLFF. The CDR3 DNA reads TGTGCCAGCAGCCTGGGACAGGGGGATGAAAAACTGTTTTTT. This chain links TRBV7-9 with TRBJ1-4; 11 nucleotides match TRBD1. The CDR3 sequence is 14 residues long. V lost 5 bases and J lost 6; bases outside the gene matches: 2. Germline V lookup: CDR1 SEHNR, CDR2 FQNEAQ (reference sequence).